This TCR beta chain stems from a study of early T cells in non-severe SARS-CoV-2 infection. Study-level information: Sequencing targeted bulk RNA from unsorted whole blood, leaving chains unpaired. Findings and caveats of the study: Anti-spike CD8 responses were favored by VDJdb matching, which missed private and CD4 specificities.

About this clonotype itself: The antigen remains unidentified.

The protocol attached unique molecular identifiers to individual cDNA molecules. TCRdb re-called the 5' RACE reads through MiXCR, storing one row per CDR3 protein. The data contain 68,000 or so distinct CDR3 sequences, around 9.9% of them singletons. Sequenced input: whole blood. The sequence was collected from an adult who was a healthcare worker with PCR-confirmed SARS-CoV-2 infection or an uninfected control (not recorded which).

The CDR3 bases are TGTGCCAGCAGCTTAGATGCGGGACGCTCCTACAATGAGCAGTTCTTC. Protein product: CASSLDAGRSYNEQFF. The rearrangement joins TRBV7-2 to TRBJ2-1, with TRBD2 as a possible D gene (6 bases). The CDR3 totals 16 residues. The germline V gene encodes CDR1 SGHTA and CDR2 FQGNSA. V lost 1 base and J 0 bases, leaving 10 bases between the germline ends. The full variable domain, rest sourced from reference TRBV7-2 and TRBJ2-1, is GAGVSQSPSNKVTEKGKDVELRCDPISGHTALYWYRQSLGQGLEFLIYFQGNSAPDKSGLPSDRFSAERTGGSVSTLTIQRTQQEDSAVYLCASSLDAGRSYNEQFFGPGTRLTVL.